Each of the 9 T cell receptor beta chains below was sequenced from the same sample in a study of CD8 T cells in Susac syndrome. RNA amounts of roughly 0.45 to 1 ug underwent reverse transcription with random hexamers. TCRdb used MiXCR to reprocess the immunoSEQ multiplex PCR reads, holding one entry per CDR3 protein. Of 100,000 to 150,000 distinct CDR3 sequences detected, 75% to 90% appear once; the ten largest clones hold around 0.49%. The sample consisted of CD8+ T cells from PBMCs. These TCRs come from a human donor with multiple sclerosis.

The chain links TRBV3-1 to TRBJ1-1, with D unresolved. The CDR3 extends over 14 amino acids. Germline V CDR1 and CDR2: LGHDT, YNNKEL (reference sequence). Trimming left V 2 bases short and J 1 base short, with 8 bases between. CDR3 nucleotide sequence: TGTGCCAGCAGCCAACGGGCGAGGAACACTGAAGCTTTCTTT. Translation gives CASSQRARNTEAFF.

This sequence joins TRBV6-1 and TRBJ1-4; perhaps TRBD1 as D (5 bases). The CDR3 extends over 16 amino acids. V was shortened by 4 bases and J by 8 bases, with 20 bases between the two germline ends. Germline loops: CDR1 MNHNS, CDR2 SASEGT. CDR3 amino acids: CASSVYRGGEGEKLFF. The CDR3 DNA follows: TGTGCCAGCAGTGTCTACCGGGGAGGGGAAGGGGAAAAACTGTTTTTT.

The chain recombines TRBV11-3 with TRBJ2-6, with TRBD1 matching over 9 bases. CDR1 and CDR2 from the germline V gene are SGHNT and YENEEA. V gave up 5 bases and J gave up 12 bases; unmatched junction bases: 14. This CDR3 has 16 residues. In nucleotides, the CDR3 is TGTGCCAGCAGCCCGGGCGGGGACAGGGAGGTCCCCGTCCTGACTTTC. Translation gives CASSPGGDREVPVLTF.

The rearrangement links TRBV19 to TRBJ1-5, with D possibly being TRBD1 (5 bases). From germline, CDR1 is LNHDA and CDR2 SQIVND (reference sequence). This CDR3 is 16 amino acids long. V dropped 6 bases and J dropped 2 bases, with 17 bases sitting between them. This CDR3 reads CASSPRTSGRNQPQHF. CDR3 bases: TGTGCCAGTAGCCCTCGGACATCTGGGCGCAATCAGCCCCAGCATTTT.

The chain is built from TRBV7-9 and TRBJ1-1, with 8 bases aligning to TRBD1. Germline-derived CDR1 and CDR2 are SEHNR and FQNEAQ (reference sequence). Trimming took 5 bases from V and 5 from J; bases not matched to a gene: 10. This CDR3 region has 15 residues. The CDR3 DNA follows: TGTGCCAGCAGCGGACTTACCGGACAGGGAACTGAAGCTTTCTTT. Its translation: CASSGLTGQGTEAFF.

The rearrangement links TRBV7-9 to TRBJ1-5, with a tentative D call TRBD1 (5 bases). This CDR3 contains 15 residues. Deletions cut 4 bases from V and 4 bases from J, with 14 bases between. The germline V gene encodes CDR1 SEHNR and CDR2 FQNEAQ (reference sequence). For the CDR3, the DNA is TGTGCCAGCAGCTCGCCGGGACGAGGTAATCAGCCCCAGCATTTT. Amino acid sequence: CASSSPGRGNQPQHF.

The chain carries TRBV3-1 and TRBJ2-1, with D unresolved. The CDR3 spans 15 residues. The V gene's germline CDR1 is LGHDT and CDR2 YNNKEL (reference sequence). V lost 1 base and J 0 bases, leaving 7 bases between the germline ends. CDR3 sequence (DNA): TGTGCCAGCAGCCAAGGGGCTGTCTCCTACAATGAGCAGTTCTTC. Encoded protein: CASSQGAVSYNEQFF.

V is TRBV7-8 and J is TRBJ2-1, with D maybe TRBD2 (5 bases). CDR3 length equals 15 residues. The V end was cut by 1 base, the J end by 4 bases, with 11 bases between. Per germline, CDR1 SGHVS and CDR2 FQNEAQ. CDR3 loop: CASSLGPSLYNEQFF. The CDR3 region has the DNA TGTGCCAGCAGCTTAGGGCCTAGCTTGTACAATGAGCAGTTCTTC.

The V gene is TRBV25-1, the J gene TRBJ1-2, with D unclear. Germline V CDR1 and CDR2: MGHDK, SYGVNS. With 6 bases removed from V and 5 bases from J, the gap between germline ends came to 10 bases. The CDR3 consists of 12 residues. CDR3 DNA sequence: TGTGCCAGCAGCACTTTGGAATATGGCTACACCTTC. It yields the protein CASSTLEYGYTF.